This T cell receptor beta chain originates from a study of blood T cell repertoires in COVID-19. This CDR3 contains 18 residues. Germline V CDR1 and CDR2: LNHNV, YYDKDF (reference sequence). The V segment lost 5 bases and the J segment 3 bases; nucleotides outside the gene matches: 16. The protocol was immunoSEQ multiplex PCR, while the TCRdb copy is restricted to in-frame clones and leaves out a portion. The table has around 150,000 clones, more than 85% seen once; the top ten hold roughly 2%. Seattle's cohort entered during active infection and was followed longitudinally. The rearrangement joins TRBV15 to TRBJ1-1; TRBD1 aligns across 9 bases. The material sequenced was peripheral blood. The clonotype originates from a woman in her sixties or seventies with COVID-19, enrolled during active disease. The CDR3 reads CATSGHGFRGQGDTEAFF. The CDR3 DNA sequence: TGTGCCACCAGCGGTCATGGGTTCCGGGGACAGGGTGACACTGAAGCTTTCTTT.